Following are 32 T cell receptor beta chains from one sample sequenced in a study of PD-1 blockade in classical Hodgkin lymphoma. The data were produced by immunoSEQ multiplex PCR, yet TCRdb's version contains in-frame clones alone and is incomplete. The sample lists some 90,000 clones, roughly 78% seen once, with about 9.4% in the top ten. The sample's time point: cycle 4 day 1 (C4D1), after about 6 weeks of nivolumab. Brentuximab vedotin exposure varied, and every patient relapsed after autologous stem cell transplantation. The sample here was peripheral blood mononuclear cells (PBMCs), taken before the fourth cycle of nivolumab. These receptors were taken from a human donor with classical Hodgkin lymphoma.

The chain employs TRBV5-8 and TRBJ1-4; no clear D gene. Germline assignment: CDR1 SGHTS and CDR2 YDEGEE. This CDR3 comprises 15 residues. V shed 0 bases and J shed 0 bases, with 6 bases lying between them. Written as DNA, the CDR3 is TGTGCCAGCAGCTTGGAGGCAGCAACTAATGAAAAACTGTTTTTT. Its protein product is CASSLEAATNEKLFF.

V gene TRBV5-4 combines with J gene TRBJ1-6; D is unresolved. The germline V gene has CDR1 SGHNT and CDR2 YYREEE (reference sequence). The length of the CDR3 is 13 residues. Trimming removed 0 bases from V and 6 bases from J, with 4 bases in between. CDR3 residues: CASSLGTNSPLHF. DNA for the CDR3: TGTGCCAGCAGCTTGGGGACTAATTCACCCCTCCACTTT.

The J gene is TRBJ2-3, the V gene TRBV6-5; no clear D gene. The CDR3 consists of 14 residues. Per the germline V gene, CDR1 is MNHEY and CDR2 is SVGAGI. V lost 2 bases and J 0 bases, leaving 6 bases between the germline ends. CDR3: CASSYTTSTDTQYF. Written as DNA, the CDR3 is TGTGCCAGCAGTTACACCACTAGCACAGATACGCAGTATTTT.

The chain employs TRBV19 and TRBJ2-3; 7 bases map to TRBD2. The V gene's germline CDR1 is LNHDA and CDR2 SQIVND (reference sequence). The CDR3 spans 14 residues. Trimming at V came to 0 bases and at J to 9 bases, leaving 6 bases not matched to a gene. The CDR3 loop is CASSIDLFGGTQYF. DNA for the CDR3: TGTGCCAGTAGTATAGATCTCTTCGGGGGGACGCAGTATTTT.

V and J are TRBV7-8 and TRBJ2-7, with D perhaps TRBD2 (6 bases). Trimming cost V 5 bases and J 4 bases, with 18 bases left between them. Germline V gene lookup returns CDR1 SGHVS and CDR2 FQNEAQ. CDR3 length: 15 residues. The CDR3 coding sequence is TGTGCCAGCAGCGTACGGTTCGGGGGACCGTACGAGCAGTACTTC. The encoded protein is CASSVRFGGPYEQYF.

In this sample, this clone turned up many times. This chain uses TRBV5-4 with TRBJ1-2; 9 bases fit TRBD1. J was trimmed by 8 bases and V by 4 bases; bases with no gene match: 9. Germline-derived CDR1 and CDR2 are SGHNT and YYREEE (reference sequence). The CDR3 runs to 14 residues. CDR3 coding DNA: TGTGCCAGCAGCGCCCCGGGACAGGGATACGGCTACACCTTC. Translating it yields CASSAPGQGYGYTF.

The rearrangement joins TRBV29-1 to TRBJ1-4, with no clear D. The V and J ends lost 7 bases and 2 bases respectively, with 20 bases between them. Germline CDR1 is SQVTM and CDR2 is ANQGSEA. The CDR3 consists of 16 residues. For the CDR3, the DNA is TGCAGCGCCGCCGGGGTACTTTCCGCTACTAATGAAAAACTGTTTTTT. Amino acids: CSAAGVLSATNEKLFF.

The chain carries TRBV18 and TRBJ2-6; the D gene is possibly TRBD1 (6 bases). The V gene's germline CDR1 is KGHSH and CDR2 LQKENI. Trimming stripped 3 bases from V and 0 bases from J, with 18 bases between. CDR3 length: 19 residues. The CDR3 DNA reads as TGTGCCAGCTCACCGCCGGGAAACAGGGACCCCTCTGGGGCCAACGTCCTGACTTTC. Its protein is CASSPPGNRDPSGANVLTF.

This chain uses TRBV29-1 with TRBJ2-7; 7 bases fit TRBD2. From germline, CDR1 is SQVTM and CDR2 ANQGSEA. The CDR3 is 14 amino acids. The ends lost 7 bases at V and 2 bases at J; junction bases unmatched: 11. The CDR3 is CSAMGGQNPYEQYF. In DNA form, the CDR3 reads TGCAGCGCCATGGGAGGGCAGAATCCCTACGAGCAGTACTTC.

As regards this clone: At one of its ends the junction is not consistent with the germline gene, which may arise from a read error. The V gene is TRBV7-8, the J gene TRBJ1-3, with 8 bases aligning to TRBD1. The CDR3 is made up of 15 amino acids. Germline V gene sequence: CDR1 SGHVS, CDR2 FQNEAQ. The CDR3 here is CASSLDRYLARGPDF. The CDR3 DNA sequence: TGTGCCAGCAGCTTAGATAGATATTTGGCCAGGGGGCCTGATTTT.

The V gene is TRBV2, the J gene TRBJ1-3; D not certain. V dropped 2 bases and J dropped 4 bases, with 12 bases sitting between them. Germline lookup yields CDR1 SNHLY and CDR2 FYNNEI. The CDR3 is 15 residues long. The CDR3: CASSETSSRGNTIYF. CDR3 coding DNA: TGTGCCAGCAGTGAAACATCCAGTCGGGGAAACACCATATATTTT. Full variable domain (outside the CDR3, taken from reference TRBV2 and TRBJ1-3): EPEVTQTPSHQVTQMGQEVILRCVPISNHLYFYWYRQILGQKVEFLVSFYNNEISEKSEIFDDQFSVERPDGSNFTLKIRSTKLEDSAMYFCASSETSSRGNTIYFGEGSWLTVV.

As DNA, the CDR3 is TGTGCCAGCAGTCGTTTCCGGGAGGGCTACGAGCAGTACTTC. This codes for CASSRFREGYEQYF. This chain joins TRBV6-5 and TRBJ2-7; 8 bases map to TRBD2. The CDR3 sequence is 14 residues long. CDR1 and CDR2 (germline): MNHEY, SVGAGI. J lost 3 bases, V lost 5 bases, and 6 bases had no gene match.

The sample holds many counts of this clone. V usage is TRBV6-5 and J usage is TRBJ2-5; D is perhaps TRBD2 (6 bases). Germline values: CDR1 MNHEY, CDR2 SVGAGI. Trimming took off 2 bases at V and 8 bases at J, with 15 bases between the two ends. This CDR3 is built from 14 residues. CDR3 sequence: CASSYTANGGTQYF. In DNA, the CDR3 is TGTGCCAGCAGTTACACGGCTAACGGGGGTACCCAGTACTTC.

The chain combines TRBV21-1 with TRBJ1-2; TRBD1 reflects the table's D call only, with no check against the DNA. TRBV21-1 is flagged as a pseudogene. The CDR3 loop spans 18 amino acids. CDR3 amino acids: CASSKDRTGDGGNYGYTF. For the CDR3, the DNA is TGTGCCAGCAGCAAAGACCGGACAGGGGATGGGGGTAACTATGGCTACACCTTC.

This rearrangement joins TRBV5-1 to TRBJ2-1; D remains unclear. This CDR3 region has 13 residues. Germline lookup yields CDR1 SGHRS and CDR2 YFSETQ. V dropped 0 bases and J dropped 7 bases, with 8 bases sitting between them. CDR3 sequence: CASSLEVANEQFF. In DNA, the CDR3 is TGCGCCAGCAGCTTGGAGGTGGCAAATGAGCAGTTCTTC.

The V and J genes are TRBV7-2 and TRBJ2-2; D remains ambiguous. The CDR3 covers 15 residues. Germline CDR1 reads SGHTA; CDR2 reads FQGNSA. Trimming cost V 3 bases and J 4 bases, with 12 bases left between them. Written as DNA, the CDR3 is TGTGCCAGCAGCTTCCGGACGCAAACCACCGGGGAGCTGTTTTTT. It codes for CASSFRTQTTGELFF.

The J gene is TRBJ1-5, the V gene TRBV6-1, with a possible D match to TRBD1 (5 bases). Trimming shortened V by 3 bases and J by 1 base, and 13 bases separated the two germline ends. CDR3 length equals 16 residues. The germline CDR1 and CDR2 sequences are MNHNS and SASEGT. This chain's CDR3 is CASSDRVRGSNQPQHF. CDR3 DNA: TGTGCCAGCAGTGACAGGGTGAGGGGCAGCAATCAGCCCCAGCATTTT.

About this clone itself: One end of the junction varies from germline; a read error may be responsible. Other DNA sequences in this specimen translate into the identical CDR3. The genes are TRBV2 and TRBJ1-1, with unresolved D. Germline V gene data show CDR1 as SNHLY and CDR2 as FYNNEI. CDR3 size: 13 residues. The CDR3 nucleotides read TGTGCCAGCAGCGAAGAAGTTGACACTGAAGCTTTCTTT. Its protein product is CASSEEVDTEAFF.

Here the CDR3 DNA reads TGTGCCAGCTCACCGGGACAGGGGATGTACGAGCAGTACTTC. Protein: CASSPGQGMYEQYF. The V and J genes are TRBV18 and TRBJ2-7; 10 bases are a match to TRBD1. The ends lost 3 bases at V and 4 bases at J; junction bases unmatched: 3. There are 14 residues in the CDR3. The V gene's germline CDR1 is KGHSH and CDR2 LQKENI.

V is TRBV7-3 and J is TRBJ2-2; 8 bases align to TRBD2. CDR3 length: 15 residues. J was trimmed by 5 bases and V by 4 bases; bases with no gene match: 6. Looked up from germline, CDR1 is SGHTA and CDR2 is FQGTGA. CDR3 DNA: TGTGCCAGCAGCTCCCTCGGCGGGGGGACCGGGGAGCTGTTTTTT. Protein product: CASSSLGGGTGELFF.

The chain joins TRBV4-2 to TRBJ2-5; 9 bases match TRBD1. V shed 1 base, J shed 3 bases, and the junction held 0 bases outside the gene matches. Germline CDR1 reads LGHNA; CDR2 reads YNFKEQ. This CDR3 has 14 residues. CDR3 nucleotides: TGTGCCAGCAGCCAAGGACAGGGGGAAGAGACCCAGTACTTC. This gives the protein CASSQGQGEETQYF.

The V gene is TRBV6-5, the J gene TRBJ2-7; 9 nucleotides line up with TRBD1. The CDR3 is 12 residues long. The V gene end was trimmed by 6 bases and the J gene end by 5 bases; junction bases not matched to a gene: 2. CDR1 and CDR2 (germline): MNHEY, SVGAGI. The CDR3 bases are TGTGCCAGCAGCTGGACAGGGGACGAGCAGTACTTC. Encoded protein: CASSWTGDEQYF.

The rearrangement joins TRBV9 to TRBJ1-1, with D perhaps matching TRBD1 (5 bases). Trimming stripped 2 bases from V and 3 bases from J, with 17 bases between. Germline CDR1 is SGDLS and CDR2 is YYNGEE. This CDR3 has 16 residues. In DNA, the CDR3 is TGTGCCAGCAGCGTCCTTTCGTTAGGGGCCTACACTGAAGCTTTCTTT. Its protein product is CASSVLSLGAYTEAFF.

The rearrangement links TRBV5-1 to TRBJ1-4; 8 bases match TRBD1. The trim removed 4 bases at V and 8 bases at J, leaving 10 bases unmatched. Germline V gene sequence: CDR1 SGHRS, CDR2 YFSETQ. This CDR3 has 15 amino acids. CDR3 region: CASSLETGAEEKLFF. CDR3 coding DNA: TGCGCCAGCAGCCTGGAGACAGGGGCGGAGGAAAAACTGTTTTTT. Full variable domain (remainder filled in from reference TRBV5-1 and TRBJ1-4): KAGVTQTPRYLIKTRGQQVTLSCSPISGHRSVSWYQQTPGQGLQFLFEYFSETQRNKGNFPGRFSGRQFSNSRSEMNVSTLELGDSALYLCASSLETGAEEKLFFGSGTQLSVL.

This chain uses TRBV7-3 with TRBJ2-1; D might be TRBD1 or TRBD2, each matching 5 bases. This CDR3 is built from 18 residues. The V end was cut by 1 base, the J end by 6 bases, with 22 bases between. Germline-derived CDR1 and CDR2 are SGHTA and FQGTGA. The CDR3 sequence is CASSLRVERAATGNEQFF. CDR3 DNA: TGTGCCAGCAGCTTAAGGGTCGAGAGGGCAGCTACAGGCAATGAGCAGTTCTTC.

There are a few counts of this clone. The chain's CDR3 is CATEGSGNTIYF. In DNA, the CDR3 is TGTGCCACGGAGGGATCTGGAAACACCATATATTTT. V gene TRBV10-3 combines with J gene TRBJ1-3, with no clear D. Germline V gene lookup returns CDR1 ENHRY and CDR2 SYGVKD. This CDR3 has 12 amino acids. Trimming left V 10 bases short and J 1 base short, with 8 bases between.

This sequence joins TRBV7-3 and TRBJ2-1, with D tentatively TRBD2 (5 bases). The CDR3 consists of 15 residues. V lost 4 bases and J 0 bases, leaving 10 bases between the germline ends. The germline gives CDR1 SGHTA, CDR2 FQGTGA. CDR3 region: CASSSGESSYNEQFF. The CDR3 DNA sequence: TGTGCCAGCAGCTCCGGGGAGAGCTCCTACAATGAGCAGTTCTTC.

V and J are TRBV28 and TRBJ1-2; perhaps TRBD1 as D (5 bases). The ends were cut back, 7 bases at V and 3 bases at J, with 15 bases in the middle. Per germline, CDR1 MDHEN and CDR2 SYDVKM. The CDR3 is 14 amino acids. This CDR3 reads CASNLSGAHYGYTF. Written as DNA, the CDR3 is TGTGCCAGCAACCTTTCCGGGGCCCACTATGGCTACACCTTC.

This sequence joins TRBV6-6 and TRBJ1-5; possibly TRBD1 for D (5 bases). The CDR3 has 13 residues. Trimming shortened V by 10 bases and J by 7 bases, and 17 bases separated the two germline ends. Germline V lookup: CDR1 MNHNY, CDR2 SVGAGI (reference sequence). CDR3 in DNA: TGTGCCACCGAACCAGGGATAGGGCAGCCCCAGCATTTT. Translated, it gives CATEPGIGQPQHF.

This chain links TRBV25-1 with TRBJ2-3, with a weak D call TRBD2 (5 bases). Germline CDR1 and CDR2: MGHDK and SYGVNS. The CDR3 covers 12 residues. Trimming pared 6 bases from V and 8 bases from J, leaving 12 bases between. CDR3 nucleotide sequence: TGTGCCAGCAGGGGAGATCCTGGTACGCAGTATTTT. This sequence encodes CASRGDPGTQYF.

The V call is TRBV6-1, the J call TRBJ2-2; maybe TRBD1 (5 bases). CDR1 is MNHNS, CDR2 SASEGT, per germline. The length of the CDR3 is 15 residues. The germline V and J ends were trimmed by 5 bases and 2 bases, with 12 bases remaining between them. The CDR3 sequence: CASSKWGTNTGELFF. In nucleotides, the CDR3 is TGTGCCAGCAGTAAGTGGGGCACAAACACCGGGGAGCTGTTTTTT.

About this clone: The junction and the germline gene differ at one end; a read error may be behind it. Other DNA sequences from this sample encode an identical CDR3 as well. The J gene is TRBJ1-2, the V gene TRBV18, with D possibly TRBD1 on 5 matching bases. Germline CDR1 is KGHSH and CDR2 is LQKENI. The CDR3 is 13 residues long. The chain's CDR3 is CASSPGTGYGYTF. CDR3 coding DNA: TGCGCCAGCTCACCGGGGACGGGCTATGGCTACACCTTC.